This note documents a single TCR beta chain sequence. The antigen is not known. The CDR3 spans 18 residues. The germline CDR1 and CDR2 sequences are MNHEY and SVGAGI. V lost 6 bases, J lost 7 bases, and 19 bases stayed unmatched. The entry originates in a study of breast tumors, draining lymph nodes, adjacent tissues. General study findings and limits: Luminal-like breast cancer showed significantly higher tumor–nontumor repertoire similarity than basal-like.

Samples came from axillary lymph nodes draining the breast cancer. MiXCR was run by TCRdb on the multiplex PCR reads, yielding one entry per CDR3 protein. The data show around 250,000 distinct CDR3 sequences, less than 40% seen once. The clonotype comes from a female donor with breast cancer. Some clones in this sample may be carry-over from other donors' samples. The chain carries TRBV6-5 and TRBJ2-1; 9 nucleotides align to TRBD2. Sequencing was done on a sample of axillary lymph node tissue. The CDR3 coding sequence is TGTGCCAGCAGCTTAGGCCCGGGCGGACTAGCGAGAGGGAATGAGCAGTTCTTC. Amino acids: CASSLGPGGLARGNEQFF.